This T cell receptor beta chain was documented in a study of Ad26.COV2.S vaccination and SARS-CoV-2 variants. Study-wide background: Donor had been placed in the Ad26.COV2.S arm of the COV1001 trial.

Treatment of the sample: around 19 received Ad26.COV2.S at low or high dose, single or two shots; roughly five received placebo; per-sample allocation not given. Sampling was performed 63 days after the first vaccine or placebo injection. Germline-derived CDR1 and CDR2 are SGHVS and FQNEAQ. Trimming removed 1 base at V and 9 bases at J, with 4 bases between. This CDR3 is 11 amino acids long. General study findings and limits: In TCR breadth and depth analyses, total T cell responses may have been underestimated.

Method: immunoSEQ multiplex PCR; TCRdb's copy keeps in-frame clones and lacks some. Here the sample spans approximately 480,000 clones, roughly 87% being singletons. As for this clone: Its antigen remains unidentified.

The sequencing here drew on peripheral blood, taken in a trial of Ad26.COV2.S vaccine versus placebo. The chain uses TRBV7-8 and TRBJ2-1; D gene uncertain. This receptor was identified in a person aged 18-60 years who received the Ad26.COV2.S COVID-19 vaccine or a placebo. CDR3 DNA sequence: TGTGCCAGCAGCTTAGGGGGTGAGCAGTTCTTC. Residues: CASSLGGEQFF.